There are a few counts of the clone carrying this TCR beta chain. What it binds is unknown. From RNA transcripts, TCR beta CDR3 regions were amplified. Initially, a first-round RT-PCR of the TCR CDR3 employed the HTBI primer set. TCRdb redid the calling of the multiplex PCR reads with MiXCR, one entry per CDR3 protein. The sample records some 300,000 distinct CDR3 sequences, approximately 13% being singletons. This sample was included in a study of T cells in Graves' hyperthyroidism and ophthalmopathy. Study observations and caveats: Ophthalmopathy got predicted by the model a median roughly six months before its onset.

Per germline, CDR1 SGHRS and CDR2 YFSETQ. CDR3 length equals 15 residues. V was cut by 0 bases and J by 0 bases, with 9 bases left in between. Hyperthyroidism in the patients, aged 18 to 65, was newly diagnosed and under 2 months in duration. Diagnoses rested on clinical symptoms, serum thyroxine and TRAb, thyroid ultrasound and orbital computed tomography. The PBMCs were taken from around 9.1 ml of fresh peripheral blood. Sequenced input: blood. This TCR was recovered from a woman aged 35 to 49 with Graves' hyperthyroidism. The V and J genes are TRBV5-1 and TRBJ1-2; no reliable D call. The CDR3 here is CASSLEGRPNYGYTF. As DNA, the CDR3 is TGCGCCAGCAGCTTGGAAGGCCGGCCTAACTATGGCTACACCTTC.